This T cell receptor (beta chain) was captured by sequencing in a study of Ad26.COV2.S vaccination and SARS-CoV-2 variants. Data came from immunoSEQ multiplex PCR; TCRdb stores just in-frame clones and leaves some out. The table shows some 480,000 clones, with around nine tenths occurring only once. Trimming shortened V by 4 bases and J by 8 bases, and 24 bases separated the two germline ends. This CDR3 comprises 17 residues. The germline V gene has CDR1 LNHDA and CDR2 SQIVND (reference sequence). Described treatment: 15 to 20 received Ad26.COV2.S at low or high dose, single or two shots; a few received placebo; per-sample allocation not given. The study sampled participants on day 63 after the first vaccine or placebo injection.

The chain is built from TRBV19 and TRBJ2-1, with D perhaps assigned TRBD1 or TRBD2 (6 bases each). The clonotype was recovered from a person aged 18-60 years who received the Ad26.COV2.S COVID-19 vaccine or a placebo. The sample in question was peripheral blood, obtained in a trial of Ad26.COV2.S vaccine versus placebo. The CDR3 protein is CASSKEGRWGLNDEQFF. CDR3 nucleotide sequence: TGTGCCAGTAGTAAAGAGGGGAGGTGGGGGCTTAACGATGAGCAGTTCTTC.